The T cell receptor (beta chain) described here comes from a study of early T cells in non-severe SARS-CoV-2 infection (dated by TCRdb to the early 2020s). In the study overall: Bulk RNA from unsorted whole blood was used for TCR sequencing, so alpha and beta chains could not be paired. Results the study describes overall, beyond this receptor: VDJdb matching was skewed toward anti-spike CD8 responses and likely underestimated virus-specific expansions, missing private and CD4 specificities.

This was a case-control study nested in a cohort of healthcare workers in London, UK, who had nasopharyngeal swab PCR tests and blood samples taken every week. Between 23 and 31 March 2020, the week of the UK lockdown, healthcare workers were enrolled and then followed up weekly for as long as 16 weeks. This clonotype was detected a few times. Its recognized antigen is unknown. One base away there is no much larger clone; base qualities are not given. The germline V gene (reference sequence) provides CDR1 LNHDA and CDR2 SQIVND. The CDR3 has 14 amino acids, counting the end cysteine and phenylalanine. The only DNA kept is the CDR3, 42 bases in frame from the first base. The trim is 10 bases for V and 2 bases for J, with a gap of 15 bases between the germline ends. The library relied on 5' RACE. Sequencing took place on a NextSeq 500. In the TCR library protocol, unique molecular identifiers were attached to individual cDNA molecules to correct for PCR bias and sequencing error. Both TCR alpha and beta chains were sequenced, and tight co-correlation was observed between alpha and beta sequence abundances in each sample. Per the source publication's procedure: Decombinator V4 was used to annotate TCR sequences for V gene, J gene and CDR3. TCRs were defined as expanded if a significant change between any two time points was detected under a Poisson model with p below 0.0001. TCR abundances were normalised to the total number of TCRs sequenced per sample and were expressed as counts per million. MAIT TCRs were defined by TRAV1-2 paired with TRAJ12, TRAJ20 or TRAJ33, and iNKT TCRs by TRAV10 paired with TRAJ18. A search of VDJdb, accessed on 1 November 2021, was run for TCRs annotated to CMV, EBV and SARS-CoV-2, with TCRs annotated for multiple antigens excluded. TCRdb itself trimmed the public reads at Q25 with fastp, ran MiXCR and retained productive beta chains. CDR3 protein duplicates are merged, each entry listing the most common genes and DNA. TCRdb, not the original authors, processed these V and J calls. The sample profile shows approximately 70,000 distinct CDR3 sequences; roughly 13% of them were found once. Roughly an eighth of the sample is held by the ten biggest clonotypes.

Input material: whole blood. This sequence was found in an adult who was a healthcare worker with PCR-confirmed SARS-CoV-2 infection or an uninfected control (not recorded which). Here the chain combines TRBV19 and TRBJ1-5; TRBD1 is a weak D gene call, 6 bases matching. The DNA reads TGTGCCACCAGGAACCGGGGGCGCAATCAGCCCCAGCATTTT. Its translation reads: CATRNRGRNQPQHF.